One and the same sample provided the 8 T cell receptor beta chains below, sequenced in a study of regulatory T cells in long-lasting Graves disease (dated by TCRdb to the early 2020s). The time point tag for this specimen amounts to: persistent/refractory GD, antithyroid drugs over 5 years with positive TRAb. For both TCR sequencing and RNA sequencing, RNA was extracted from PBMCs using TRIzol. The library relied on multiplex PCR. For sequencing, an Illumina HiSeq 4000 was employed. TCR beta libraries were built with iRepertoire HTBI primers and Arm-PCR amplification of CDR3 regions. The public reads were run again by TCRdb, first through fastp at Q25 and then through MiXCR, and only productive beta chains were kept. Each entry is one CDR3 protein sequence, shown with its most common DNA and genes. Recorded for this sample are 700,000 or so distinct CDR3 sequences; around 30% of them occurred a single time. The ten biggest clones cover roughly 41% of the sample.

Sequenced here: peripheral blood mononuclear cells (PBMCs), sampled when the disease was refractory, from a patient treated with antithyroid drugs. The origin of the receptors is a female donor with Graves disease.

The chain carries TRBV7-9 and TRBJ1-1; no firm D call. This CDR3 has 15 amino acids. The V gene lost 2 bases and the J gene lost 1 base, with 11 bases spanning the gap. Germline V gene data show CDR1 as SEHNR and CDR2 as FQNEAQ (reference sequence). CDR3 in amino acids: CASSLFAPTNTEAFF. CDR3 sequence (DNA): TGTGCCAGCAGCTTATTTGCCCCAACGAACACTGAAGCTTTCTTT.

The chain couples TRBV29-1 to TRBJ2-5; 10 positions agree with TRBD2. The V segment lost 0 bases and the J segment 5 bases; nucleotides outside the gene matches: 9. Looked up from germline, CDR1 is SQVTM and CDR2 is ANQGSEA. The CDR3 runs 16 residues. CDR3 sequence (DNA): TGCAGCGTTGAAGATCAGCTAGCGGGAGAGGAGGAGACCCAGTACTTC. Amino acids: CSVEDQLAGEEETQYF.

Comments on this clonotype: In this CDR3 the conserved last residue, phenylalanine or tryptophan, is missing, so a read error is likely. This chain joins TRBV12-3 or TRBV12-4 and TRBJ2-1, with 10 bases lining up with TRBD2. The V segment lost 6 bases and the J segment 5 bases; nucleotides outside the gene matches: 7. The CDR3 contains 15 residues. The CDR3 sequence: CASSRPGLAHNEQFL. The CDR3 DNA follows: TGTGCCAGCAGCCGACCGGGACTAGCGCACAATGAGCAGTTCCTC.

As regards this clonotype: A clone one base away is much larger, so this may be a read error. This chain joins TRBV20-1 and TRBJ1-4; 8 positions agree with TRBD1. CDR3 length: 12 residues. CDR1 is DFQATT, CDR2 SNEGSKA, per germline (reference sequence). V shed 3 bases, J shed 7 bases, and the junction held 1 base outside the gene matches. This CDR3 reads CSARDRAEKLFF. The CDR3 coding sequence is TGCAGTGCTAGGGACAGGGCTGAAAAACTGTTTTTT.

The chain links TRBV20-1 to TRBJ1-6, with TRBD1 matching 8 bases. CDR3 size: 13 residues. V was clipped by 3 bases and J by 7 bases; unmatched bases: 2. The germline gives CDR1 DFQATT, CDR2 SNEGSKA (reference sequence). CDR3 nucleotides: TGCAGTGCTAGGGACAGGGCGAATTCACCCCTCCACTTT. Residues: CSARDRANSPLHF.

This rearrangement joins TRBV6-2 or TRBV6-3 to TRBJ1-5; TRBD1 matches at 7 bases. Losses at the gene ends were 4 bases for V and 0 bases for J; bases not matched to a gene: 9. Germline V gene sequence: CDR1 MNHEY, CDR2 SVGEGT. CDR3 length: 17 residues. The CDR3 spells CASSSRQGPNSNQPQHF. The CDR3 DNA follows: TGTGCCAGCAGTTCGCGACAGGGCCCGAATAGCAATCAGCCCCAGCATTTT.

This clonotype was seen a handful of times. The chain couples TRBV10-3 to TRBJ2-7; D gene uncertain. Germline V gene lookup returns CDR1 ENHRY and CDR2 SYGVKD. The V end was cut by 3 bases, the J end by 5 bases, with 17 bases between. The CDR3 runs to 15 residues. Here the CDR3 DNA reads TGTGCCATCAGTGAATTACTCGCGGAATGGGACGAGCAGTACTTC. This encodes CAISELLAEWDEQYF.

The CDR3 DNA is TGTGCCAGCAGCCCCGTGCGGGGGGGGAACACTGAAGCTTTCTTT. Its translation is CASSPVRGGNTEAFF. The rearrangement links TRBV7-9 to TRBJ1-1, with TRBD1 as a possible D gene (5 bases). The V end was cut by 5 bases, the J end by 1 base, with 14 bases between. CDR3 length: 15 amino acids. Germline V gene sequence: CDR1 SEHNR, CDR2 FQNEAQ (reference sequence).